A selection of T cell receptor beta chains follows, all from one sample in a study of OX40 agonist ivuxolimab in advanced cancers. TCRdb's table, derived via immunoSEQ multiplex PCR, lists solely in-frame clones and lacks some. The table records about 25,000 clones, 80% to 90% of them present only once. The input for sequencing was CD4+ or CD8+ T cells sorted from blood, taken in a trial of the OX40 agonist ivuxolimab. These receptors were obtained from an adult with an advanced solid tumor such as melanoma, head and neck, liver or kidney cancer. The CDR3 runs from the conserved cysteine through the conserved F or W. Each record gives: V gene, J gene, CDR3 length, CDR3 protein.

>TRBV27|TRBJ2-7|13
CASSLSPTYEQYF
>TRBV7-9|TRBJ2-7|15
CASSLVERGGYEQYF
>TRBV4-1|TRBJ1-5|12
CASSQGGQPQHF
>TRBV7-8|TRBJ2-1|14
CASSPLEGFNEQFF
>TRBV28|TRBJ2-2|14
CASTGLDQGGELFF
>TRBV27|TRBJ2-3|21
CASSFGPPGLAGEGGTDTQYF
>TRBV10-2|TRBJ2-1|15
CASTVLLGGLYEQFF
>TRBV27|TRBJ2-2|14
CASSDRVNTGELFF
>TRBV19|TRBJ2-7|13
CASTAGPPYEQYF
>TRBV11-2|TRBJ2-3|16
CASSIGLAGGGDTQYF
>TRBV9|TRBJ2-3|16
CASIPYSGSLGDTQYF
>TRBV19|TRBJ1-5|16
CASSMWAGDSNQPQHF
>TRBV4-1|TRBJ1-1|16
CASSPKDGALNTEAFF
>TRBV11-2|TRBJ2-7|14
CASSARPPWYEQYF
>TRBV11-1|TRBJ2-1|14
CASGPAGGLDEQFF
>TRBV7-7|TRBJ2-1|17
CASSLGTSGSPYNEQFF
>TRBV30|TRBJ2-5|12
CAISIAGQTQYF
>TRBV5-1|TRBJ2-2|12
CASSSNTGELFF
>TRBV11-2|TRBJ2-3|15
CASSLDRSSTDTQYF
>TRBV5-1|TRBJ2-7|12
CASSPGGLEQYF
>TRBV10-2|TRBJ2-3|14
CASSEARSTDTQYF
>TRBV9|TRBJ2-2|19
CASSGDTSTSGRGTGELFF
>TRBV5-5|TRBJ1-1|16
CASSPETGEGSTEAFF
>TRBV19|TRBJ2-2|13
CASSLQGAGELFF
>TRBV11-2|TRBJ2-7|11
CASTENYEQYF
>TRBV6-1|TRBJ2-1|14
CASEDGGEPNEQFF
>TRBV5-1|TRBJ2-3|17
CASSFKGLAGYTDTQYF
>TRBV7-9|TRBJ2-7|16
CASSSRSGQGAYEQYF
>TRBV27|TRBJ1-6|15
CASSSGGGWNSPLHF
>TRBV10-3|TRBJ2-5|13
CATSGLPRETQYF
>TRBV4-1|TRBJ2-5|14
CASSQELAEETQYF
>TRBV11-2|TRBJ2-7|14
CASSLQGEAYEQYF
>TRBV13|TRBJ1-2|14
CASSLGTGGYGYTF
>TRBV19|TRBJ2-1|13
CASSGTVYNEQFF
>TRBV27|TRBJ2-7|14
CASSASGRVDEQYF
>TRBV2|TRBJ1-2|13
CASGEAGDDGYTF
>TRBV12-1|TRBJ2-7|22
CASSFARGRLAGPHETSYEQYF
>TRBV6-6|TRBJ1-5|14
CASSSPQGVQPQHF
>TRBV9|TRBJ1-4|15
CASKRTGGSGEKLFF
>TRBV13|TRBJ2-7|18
CASSARLVLAGMDYEQYF
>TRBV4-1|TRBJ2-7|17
CASSQEERGVGSYEQYF
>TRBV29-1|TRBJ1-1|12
CSVDGGNTEAFF
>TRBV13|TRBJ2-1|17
CASSLEYSGQGTNEQFF
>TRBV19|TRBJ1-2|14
CASTGDGGFYGYTF
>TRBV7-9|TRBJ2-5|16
CASSRFTSGVKETQYF
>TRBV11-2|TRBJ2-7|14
CASSLVSAGDEQYF
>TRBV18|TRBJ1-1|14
CASSPGGRDTEAFF
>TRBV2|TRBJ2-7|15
CASSGPSGGRYEQYF
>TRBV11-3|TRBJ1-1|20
CASSYSPRVVWETMNTEAFF
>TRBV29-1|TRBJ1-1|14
CSVTPLSLNTEAFF
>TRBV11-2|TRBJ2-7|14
CASSIRASSYEQYF
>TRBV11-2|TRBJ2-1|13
CASSLPPDNEQFF
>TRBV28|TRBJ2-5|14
CASQWAGLQETQYF
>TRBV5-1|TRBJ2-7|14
CASSFRDRAHEQYF
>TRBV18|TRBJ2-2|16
CASSPPGTENTGELFF
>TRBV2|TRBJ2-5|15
CASSDPWGGQETQYF
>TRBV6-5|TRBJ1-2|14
CASSYLGRVEGYTF
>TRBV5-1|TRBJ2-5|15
CASSYRDTFQETQYF
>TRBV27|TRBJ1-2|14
CASSTGSWMNGYTF
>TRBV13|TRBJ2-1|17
CASSLASSGRTYNEQFF